A single sample gave rise to the 14 T cell receptor beta chains below, sequenced in a study of CD8 T cells in Susac syndrome. An input of 0.5 to 1 ug of RNA was subjected to reverse transcription using random hexamers. TCRdb re-derived calls from the immunoSEQ multiplex PCR reads in MiXCR, one entry per CDR3 protein. Of around 200,000 distinct CDR3 sequences in the sample, 85% to 95% are singletons; the top ten hold about 0.095%. Sequenced input: CD4+ T cells from PBMCs. The receptors were sampled from a human donor in good health.

CDR3 DNA: TGCAGTGCTAGAGGAGGACAGTGGCCCTACGAGCAGTACGTC. This gives the protein CSARGGQWPYEQYV. The gene calls are TRBV20-1 and TRBJ2-7; D perhaps matches TRBD1 (6 bases). This CDR3 comprises 14 residues. V was pared by 1 base and J by 2 bases, with 12 bases between. CDR1 and CDR2 (germline): DFQATT, SNEGSKA (reference sequence).

The chain has TRBV25-1 and TRBJ2-3, with a tentative D call TRBD1 (6 bases). The CDR3 loop spans 13 amino acids. Germline values: CDR1 MGHDK, CDR2 SYGVNS. V was shortened by 7 bases and J by 1 base, with 9 bases between the two germline ends. CDR3 in DNA: TGTGCCAGCATCCGACAGGGCACAGATACGCAGTATTTT. The encoded protein is CASIRQGTDTQYF.

This chain joins TRBV12-3 or TRBV12-4 and TRBJ2-7, with TRBD1 matching 9 bases. Germline trimming cut 4 bases from V and 2 bases from J; bases unmatched to any gene: 0. This CDR3 is 13 amino acids long. CDR3 amino acids: CASSWDRAYEQYF. CDR3 nucleotides: TGTGCCAGCAGTTGGGACAGGGCCTACGAGCAGTACTTC.

The chain is built from TRBV29-1 and TRBJ2-7, with D tentatively TRBD2 (5 bases). This CDR3 is built from 14 residues. From germline, CDR1 is SQVTM and CDR2 ANQGSEA. V dropped 7 bases and J dropped 0 bases, with 16 bases sitting between them. DNA for the CDR3: TGCAGCGCCATCAAAGCGGTGAGCTCCTACGAGCAGTACTTC. This codes for CSAIKAVSSYEQYF.

This clonotype was picked up one time. The rearrangement uses TRBV29-1 and TRBJ1-5; no clear D gene. CDR1 and CDR2 (germline): SQVTM, ANQGSEA. V was shortened by 6 bases and J by 2 bases, with 17 bases between the two germline ends. The CDR3 totals 15 residues. The CDR3 coding sequence is TGCAGCGTCGTGGACCGTGAAGGAGGCAATCAGCCCCAGCATTTT. Translated: CSVVDREGGNQPQHF.

J is TRBJ2-7 and V is TRBV12-3 or TRBV12-4; D gene ambiguous. The CDR3 has 14 residues. V was shortened by 1 base and J by 2 bases, with 9 bases between the two germline ends. CDR3 bases: TGTGCCAGCAGTTTAGGTGGCCCTCCCTACGAGCAGTACGTC. The encoded protein is CASSLGGPPYEQYV.

V is TRBV25-1 and J is TRBJ2-3, with D tentatively TRBD1 or TRBD2 (5 bases each). V was cut by 8 bases and J by 0 bases, with 12 bases left in between. From germline, CDR1 is MGHDK and CDR2 SYGVNS. The CDR3 has 14 residues. DNA for the CDR3: TGTGCCAGCCAGGGACGGCTTAGCACAGATACGCAGTATTTT. This sequence encodes CASQGRLSTDTQYF.

The chain is built from TRBV9 and TRBJ2-1; 7 nucleotides match TRBD2. CDR1 is SGDLS, CDR2 YYNGEE, per germline. CDR3 size: 14 residues. J was trimmed by 8 bases and V by 0 bases; bases with no gene match: 5. CDR3 coding DNA: TGTGCCAGCAGCGTAGTACCAAGCGGGGATGAGCAGTTCTTC. Its translation: CASSVVPSGDEQFF.

This rearrangement joins TRBV29-1 to TRBJ1-4, with D maybe TRBD1 (5 bases). The V end was cut by 7 bases, the J end by 4 bases, with 10 bases between. This CDR3 comprises 12 residues. From germline, CDR1 is SQVTM and CDR2 ANQGSEA. The CDR3 reads CSAGGDNEKLFF. Here the CDR3 DNA reads TGCAGCGCCGGGGGTGATAATGAAAAACTGTTTTTT.

The rearrangement links TRBV28 to TRBJ2-7; 9 nucleotides align to TRBD2. V gave up 2 bases and J gave up 2 bases; unmatched junction bases: 1. The CDR3 is 14 residues long. CDR1 is MDHEN, CDR2 SYDVKM, per germline. CDR3 coding DNA: TGTGCCAGCAGTTTAGCGGGAGGGCCCTACGAGCAGTACGTC. Protein sequence: CASSLAGGPYEQYV.

The chain has TRBV6-5 and TRBJ2-1; the D is unclear. The germline CDR1 and CDR2 sequences are MNHEY and SVGAGI. V lost 8 bases to trimming and J lost 0 bases, with 14 bases between them. CDR3 length equals 15 residues. The CDR3 DNA is TGTGCCAGCGCAGCTAAGTGGAGCTCCTACAATGAGCAGTTCTTC. This gives the protein CASAAKWSSYNEQFF.

The chain combines TRBV14 with TRBJ2-1; 8 bases are shared with TRBD1. CDR3 length: 15 amino acids. With V trimmed by 1 base and J by 6 bases, 5 bases remained unmatched. Germline CDR1 and CDR2: SGHDN and FVKESK. In nucleotides, the CDR3 is TGTGCCAGCAGCCAAGCTACAGGGGGGAGCAATGAGCAGTTCTTC. Translation: CASSQATGGSNEQFF. Looking up the rest from reference TRBV14 and TRBJ2-1 gives the full variable domain: EAGVTQFPSHSVIEKGQTVTLRCDPISGHDNLYWYRRVMGKEIKFLLHFVKESKQDESGMPNNRFLAERTGGTYSTLKVQPAELEDSGVYFCASSQATGGSNEQFFGPGTRLTVL.

The chain is built from TRBV7-2 and TRBJ2-5; no clear D. The CDR3 consists of 14 residues. Germline CDR1 SGHTA, CDR2 FQGNSA. The V gene lost 5 bases and the J gene lost 5 bases, with 15 bases spanning the gap. DNA of the CDR3: TGTGCCAGCAGCCCCCGCGCGGCCCGGGAGACCCAGTACTTC. This gives the protein CASSPRAARETQYF.

The chain is built from TRBV12-3 or TRBV12-4 and TRBJ1-1; 7 bases agree with TRBD1. With V trimmed by 6 bases and J by 0 bases, 13 bases remained unmatched. CDR3 size: 17 residues. The CDR3 DNA reads as TGTGCCAGCAGACCCACAGGGGCGTATTGGATGAACACTGAAGCTTTCTTT. Translated, it gives CASRPTGAYWMNTEAFF.